Below are 32 T cell receptor beta chains sequenced from a single sample in a study of T cell clonotyping in hematopoietic cell transplantation. The data were produced by immunoSEQ multiplex PCR, yet TCRdb's version contains in-frame clones alone and is incomplete. The sample lists about 29,000 clones; roughly 80% were seen once. Time point noted: recipient sample about 28 days before transplant, after cytoreduction. The sample here was peripheral blood mononuclear cells, taken before stem cell transplant. These receptors were obtained from a woman aged 30 to 39 with chronic myeloid leukemia. Some clones in this sample may be carry-over from other donors' samples.

This clone appeared once. The V gene is TRBV27, the J gene TRBJ2-4; 7 nucleotides align to TRBD1. J gave up 0 bases and V 5 bases, and 10 bases lay outside the gene matches. The germline V gene has CDR1 MNHEY and CDR2 SMNVEV (reference sequence). The CDR3 contains 17 residues. CDR3 coding DNA: TGTGCCAGCAGTCCACTACAGGGGAGATTAGCCAAAAACATTCAGTACTTC. Translating it yields CASSPLQGRLAKNIQYF.

The table lists this clone with a few counts. The genes are TRBV7-9 and TRBJ1-5; D is unclear. This CDR3 comprises 12 residues. V was pared by 8 bases and J by 5 bases, with 10 bases between. In germline, CDR1 is SEHNR, CDR2 FQNEAQ (reference sequence). CDR3 DNA: TGTGCCAGCGGGAGGGATGATCAGCCCCAGCATTTT. Translated: CASGRDDQPQHF.

This clone occurred once. The chain joins TRBV7-9 to TRBJ1-2, with D possibly TRBD1 on 5 matching bases. Germline CDR1 is SEHNR and CDR2 is FQNEAQ (reference sequence). There are 15 residues in the CDR3. The ends were cut back, 1 base at V and 3 bases at J, with 12 bases in the middle. The CDR3 loop reads CASSLGGARDYGYTF. DNA for the CDR3: TGTGCCAGCAGCTTAGGTGGGGCACGAGACTATGGCTACACCTTC.

The chain carries TRBV2 and TRBJ1-1; D call uncertain. Trimming removed 7 bases from V and 1 base from J, with 13 bases in between. Germline V gives CDR1 SNHLY, CDR2 FYNNEI. The length of the CDR3 is 14 residues. CDR3 DNA: TGTGCCAGCACAGTTTCCGCGGGGAACACTGAAGCTTTCTTT. Its translation: CASTVSAGNTEAFF.

This chain connects TRBV6-1 to TRBJ1-2; D is perhaps TRBD1 (5 bases). Germline V gives CDR1 MNHNS, CDR2 SASEGT. The V end was cut by 0 bases, the J end by 7 bases, with 12 bases between. The CDR3 spans 14 residues. The CDR3 loop reads CASSEAWGTTGYTF. For the CDR3, the DNA is TGTGCCAGCAGTGAAGCTTGGGGGACTACTGGCTACACCTTC.

CDR3 loop: CASSLGNANTGELFF. The CDR3 DNA reads as TGTGCCAGCAGCTTAGGAAACGCGAACACCGGGGAGCTGTTTTTT. The V and J genes are TRBV11-2 and TRBJ2-2; no clear D. Trimming pared 1 base from V and 0 bases from J, leaving 6 bases between. The CDR3 has 15 amino acids. Germline assignment: CDR1 SGHAT and CDR2 FQNNGV.

This clone was seen a single time. The gene calls are TRBV5-1 and TRBJ2-3; TRBD2 might be the D (6 bases). The V end was cut by 4 bases, the J end by 6 bases, with 9 bases between. This CDR3 region has 12 residues. Germline CDR1 SGHRS, CDR2 YFSETQ. The CDR3 loop is CASSPTSDTQYF. Written as DNA, the CDR3 is TGCGCCAGCAGCCCCACTAGCGATACGCAGTATTTT.

The chain combines TRBV30 with TRBJ2-2; TRBD2 might be the D (6 bases). The V gene's germline CDR1 is GTSNPN and CDR2 SVGIG (reference sequence). V shed 4 bases and J shed 5 bases, with 11 bases lying between them. This CDR3 is built from 13 residues. As DNA, the CDR3 is TGTGCCTGGAAGGGGACTCAAACCGGGGAGCTGTTTTTT. This codes for CAWKGTQTGELFF.

V usage is TRBV25-1 and J usage is TRBJ2-6, with a possible D match to TRBD2 (7 bases). CDR1 and CDR2 from the germline V gene are MGHDK and SYGVNS. With 6 bases removed from V and 9 bases from J, the gap between germline ends came to 18 bases. CDR3 length: 15 residues. The CDR3 is CASSPGGHLDNVLTF. The CDR3 nucleotides are TGTGCCAGCAGCCCCGGGGGGCATCTTGACAACGTCCTGACTTTC.

The gene calls are TRBV5-1 and TRBJ1-5; weak D call: TRBD1 (5 bases). V was pared by 2 bases and J by 4 bases, with 13 bases between. The CDR3 totals 15 residues. Per germline, CDR1 SGHRS and CDR2 YFSETQ. CDR3 nucleotides: TGCGCCAGCAGCTTCGATGGGGGGGAGAATCAGCCCCAGCATTTT. Translated, it gives CASSFDGGENQPQHF.

CDR3 bases: TGTGCCAGCAGCTTAGCCCCAGCGGGCGAACACGATGAGCAGTTCTTC. Translation gives CASSLAPAGEHDEQFF. The chain couples TRBV13 to TRBJ2-1, with D perhaps TRBD2 (6 bases). Per germline, CDR1 PRHDT and CDR2 FYEKMQ (reference sequence). The V end was cut by 1 base, the J end by 8 bases, with 18 bases between. This CDR3 is 16 amino acids long.

This chain uses TRBV11-3 with TRBJ1-6; D might be TRBD1 (5 bases). V was pared by 1 base and J by 4 bases, with 11 bases between. The CDR3 runs to 16 residues. Per the germline V gene, CDR1 is SGHNT and CDR2 is YENEEA. CDR3 bases: TGTGCCAGCAGCTTAGGGTCCGGGACTTATAATTCACCCCTCCACTTT. Translating gives CASSLGSGTYNSPLHF.

The genes are TRBV21-1 and TRBJ2-3; the table assigns TRBD1, which was not confirmed against the DNA. TRBV21-1 has pseudogene status. The CDR3 is 16 amino acids. CDR3: CASNTASRGPTDTQYF. The CDR3 DNA reads as TGTGCCAGCAACACGGCAAGTAGGGGGCCCACAGATACGCAGTATTTT.

Comment on this clone: The identical CDR3 is also encoded by other nucleotide sequences in the sample. V and J are TRBV6-5 and TRBJ1-1, with TRBD1 as a possible D gene (6 bases). The CDR3 length is 14 residues. Germline-derived CDR1 and CDR2 are MNHEY and SVGAGI. V shed 2 bases and J shed 1 base, with 8 bases lying between them. The CDR3 DNA follows: TGTGCCAGCAGTTACGACAGGAAGAACACTGAAGCTTTCTTT. Residues: CASSYDRKNTEAFF.

The chain employs TRBV7-8 and TRBJ2-3; D possibly corresponds to TRBD2 (6 bases). The CDR3 loop spans 16 amino acids. Germline-derived CDR1 and CDR2 are SGHVS and FQNEAQ. Trimming removed 1 base at V and 7 bases at J, with 18 bases between. In DNA, the CDR3 is TGTGCCAGCAGCTTAGAGGAACCAGCCGGGGGAAATACGCAGTATTTT. It is translated as CASSLEEPAGGNTQYF.

V usage is TRBV5-4 and J usage is TRBJ2-2, with 7 bases identical to TRBD1. Germline loops: CDR1 SGHNT, CDR2 YYREEE (reference sequence). V lost 3 bases, J lost 5 bases, and 7 bases stayed unmatched. The CDR3 consists of 15 residues. The CDR3 bases are TGTGCCAGCAGCTCTGACAGGGCTCGAACCGGGGAGCTGTTTTTT. Translation: CASSSDRARTGELFF.

The chain couples TRBV4-1 to TRBJ1-4; a possible D gene is TRBD1 (5 bases). Trimming pared 3 bases from V and 8 bases from J, leaving 10 bases between. CDR1 and CDR2 (germline): MGHRA, YSYEKL. The CDR3 contains 13 residues. The CDR3 loop is CASSHQGSEKLFF. The CDR3 bases are TGCGCCAGCAGCCACCAGGGATCGGAAAAACTGTTTTTT.

The chain is built from TRBV5-6 and TRBJ1-2; D call uncertain. This CDR3 contains 16 residues. Between the trimmed V and J ends, which lost 2 bases and 8 bases, there was a span of 22 bases. Germline V lookup: CDR1 SGHDT, CDR2 YYEEEE. CDR3 in amino acids: CASSLPGPKTPRGYTF. CDR3 in DNA: TGTGCCAGCAGCTTACCGGGCCCAAAAACACCGAGAGGCTACACCTTC.

This clone showed up just a few times. CDR3 residues: CASITNTEAFF. CDR3 nucleotides: TGTGCCAGCATTACGAACACTGAAGCTTTCTTT. The V and J genes are TRBV28 and TRBJ1-1; D is undetermined. The CDR3 is made up of 11 amino acids. The germline CDR1 and CDR2 sequences are MDHEN and SYDVKM. V shed 7 bases and J shed 1 base, with 4 bases lying between them.

The J gene is TRBJ1-6, the V gene TRBV5-1; no definite D call. The CDR3 extends over 19 amino acids. Deletions cut 2 bases from V and 5 bases from J, with 23 bases between. Germline CDR1 and CDR2: SGHRS and YFSETQ. CDR3 in amino acids: CASSFRMTLGSADNSPLHF. The DNA for the CDR3 is TGCGCCAGCAGCTTTCGGATGACTTTAGGATCGGCCGATAATTCACCCCTCCACTTT.

The table lists this clone with a few counts. The rearrangement joins TRBV6-6 to TRBJ2-7, with D possibly TRBD1 on 6 matching bases. The CDR3 loop spans 14 amino acids. V was shortened by 5 bases and J by 2 bases, with 13 bases between the two germline ends. CDR1 and CDR2 from the germline V gene are MNHNY and SVGAGI (reference sequence). CDR3 bases: TGTGCCAGCAGTGGGAACAGGGAACCCTACGAGCAGTACGTC. This gives the protein CASSGNREPYEQYV.

The sample holds one count of this clone. V and J are TRBV5-1 and TRBJ1-3; D is ambiguous. Trimming cost V 2 bases and J 4 bases, with 10 bases left between them. This CDR3 spans 14 amino acids. Germline values: CDR1 SGHRS, CDR2 YFSETQ. For the CDR3, the DNA is TGCGCCAGCAGCTTTTCTGGGGAAGGAAACACCATATATTTT. It translates to CASSFSGEGNTIYF.

This rearrangement joins TRBV25-1 to TRBJ2-7; 11 bases map to TRBD2. There are 16 residues in the CDR3. Germline V gene lookup returns CDR1 MGHDK and CDR2 SYGVNS. With 6 bases clipped from V and 4 bases from J, the junction kept 11 bases outside the gene matches. The CDR3 DNA sequence: TGTGCCAGCAGCTTAGCGGGGGGGCCGGTGCCTTACGAGCAGTACTTC. This codes for CASSLAGGPVPYEQYF.

The chain couples TRBV30 to TRBJ2-2; 7 bases agree with TRBD1. Germline assignment: CDR1 GTSNPN and CDR2 SVGIG (reference sequence). This CDR3 comprises 13 residues. The junction had 5 bases not matched to a gene; V was cut back by 3 bases and J by 7 bases. CDR3 bases: TGTGCCTGGAGAGTACAGGGGTACGGGGAGCTGTTTTTT. Translating it yields CAWRVQGYGELFF.

A single count supports this clone. This chain joins TRBV5-1 and TRBJ1-2, with D hard to call. This CDR3 contains 18 residues. V was pared by 6 bases and J by 7 bases, with 31 bases between. Per germline, CDR1 SGHRS and CDR2 YFSETQ. The CDR3 DNA reads TGCGCCAGCACCACTAGCCTAGGGCAGTTCCTTCCACCCTTTGGCTACACCTTC. Amino acid sequence: CASTTSLGQFLPPFGYTF. Full variable domain (missing parts from reference TRBV5-1 and TRBJ1-2): KAGVTQTPRYLIKTRGQQVTLSCSPISGHRSVSWYQQTPGQGLQFLFEYFSETQRNKGNFPGRFSGRQFSNSRSEMNVSTLELGDSALYLCASTTSLGQFLPPFGYTFGSGTRLTVV.

The V gene is TRBV13, the J gene TRBJ2-7; perhaps TRBD2 as D (5 bases). The V gene lost 0 bases and the J gene lost 1 base, with 7 bases spanning the gap. Germline lookup yields CDR1 PRHDT and CDR2 FYEKMQ (reference sequence). The CDR3 length is 14 residues. CDR3 in amino acids: CASSLGRGSYEQYF. The CDR3 coding sequence is TGTGCCAGCAGCTTAGGTCGGGGATCCTACGAGCAGTACTTC.

The genes are TRBV6-5 and TRBJ1-6; 12 bases are a match to TRBD1. Germline loops: CDR1 MNHEY, CDR2 SVGAGI. The CDR3 spans 15 residues. J lost 11 bases, V lost 6 bases, and 8 bases had no gene match. The CDR3 here is CASRGQGARGPPLHF. CDR3 coding DNA: TGTGCCAGCAGGGGACAGGGGGCAAGGGGCCCACCCCTCCACTTT.

J is TRBJ2-5 and V is TRBV28; 7 bases are a match to TRBD2. The V segment lost 5 bases and the J segment 0 bases; nucleotides outside the gene matches: 12. Germline CDR1 is MDHEN and CDR2 is SYDVKM. The CDR3 has 17 amino acids. The CDR3 is CASSKMGGGDYQETQYF. CDR3 nucleotide sequence: TGTGCCAGCAGTAAAATGGGGGGGGGAGACTACCAAGAGACCCAGTACTTC.

The chain joins TRBV27 to TRBJ2-2; 8 nucleotides line up with TRBD2. The CDR3 consists of 15 residues. The germline CDR1 and CDR2 sequences are MNHEY and SMNVEV (reference sequence). The trim removed 3 bases at V and 0 bases at J, leaving 0 bases unmatched. The CDR3 reads CASSFSGANTGELFF. Written as DNA, the CDR3 is TGTGCCAGCAGTTTTAGCGGGGCGAACACCGGGGAGCTGTTTTTT.

The rearrangement joins TRBV7-9 to TRBJ2-3, with D unclear. Trimming removed 3 bases at V and 10 bases at J, with 11 bases between. The CDR3 has 12 amino acids. Germline CDR1 and CDR2: SEHNR and FQNEAQ (reference sequence). The CDR3 loop reads CASSFPHGPQYF. DNA of the CDR3: TGTGCCAGCAGCTTCCCCCACGGGCCGCAGTATTTT.

This clone was recorded a few times. V and J are TRBV6-5 and TRBJ1-5; no clear D gene. The length of the CDR3 is 15 residues. V lost 0 bases to trimming and J lost 3 bases, with 9 bases between them. The germline gives CDR1 MNHEY, CDR2 SVGAGI. The CDR3 reads CASSYSSGANQPQHF. As DNA, the CDR3 is TGTGCCAGCAGTTACTCGAGCGGCGCCAATCAGCCCCAGCATTTT.

J is TRBJ1-5 and V is TRBV14; D is unclear. The CDR3 sequence is 13 residues long. CDR1 is SGHDN and CDR2 is FVKESK in the germline V gene. V gave up 0 bases and J gave up 5 bases, with 5 bases separating them. The CDR3 is CASSQDYHQPQHF. For the CDR3, the DNA is TGTGCCAGCAGCCAAGATTATCATCAGCCCCAGCATTTT.